Presented here are 10 T cell receptor beta chains from one specimen sequenced in a study of response to subunit inactivated influenza vaccine. TCRdb re-analysed the RT-PCR reads in MiXCR, keeping a single row per CDR3 protein. The data hold approximately 700,000 distinct CDR3 sequences, with 15% to 18% observed a single time. Sequencing used PBMCs from blood, obtained about 13 days after vaccination. Every receptor here comes from a man aged 45-65 years who received an inactivated influenza vaccine.

This clonotype was observed a few times. This chain's CDR3 is CAFRTGELFF. In nucleotides, the CDR3 is TGTGCCTTCAGAACCGGGGAGCTGTTTTTT. This chain links TRBV30 with TRBJ2-2; D is unclear. Trimming cost V 7 bases and J 5 bases, with 5 bases left between them. The CDR3 sequence is 10 residues long. CDR1 GTSNPN and CDR2 SVGIG come from the germline V gene (reference sequence).

The chain recombines TRBV9 with TRBJ2-7; D is perhaps TRBD2 (6 bases). This CDR3 contains 14 residues. Germline CDR1 is SGDLS and CDR2 is YYNGEE. The V end lost 5 bases, the J end lost 3 bases, and 15 bases lay between the germline ends. CDR3 region: CASSYSGSDYEQYF. The CDR3 DNA reads as TGTGCCAGCAGTTATAGCGGTAGCGACTACGAGCAGTACTTC.

This clonotype was found a few times. J is TRBJ1-6 and V is TRBV6-1; 8 bases line up with TRBD1. CDR3 length: 15 amino acids. J gave up 8 bases and V 6 bases, and 9 bases lay outside the gene matches. CDR1 is MNHNS, CDR2 SASEGT, per germline. CDR3 in amino acids: CASRKGTGEHSPLHF. The DNA for the CDR3 is TGTGCCAGCAGGAAAGGGACAGGAGAACATTCACCCCTCCACTTT.

V is TRBV12-3 or TRBV12-4 and J is TRBJ2-1; 12 bases map to TRBD2. Unmatched junction bases numbered 14, after V lost 6 bases and J lost 8 bases. The CDR3 is 17 residues long. The CDR3: CASSSRLAGGRFYEQFF. In DNA, the CDR3 is TGTGCCAGCAGCTCTAGGCTAGCGGGGGGGCGGTTCTATGAGCAGTTCTTC.

The chain carries TRBV7-8 and TRBJ2-5; 8 bases agree with TRBD1. The V and J ends lost 3 bases and 5 bases, in that order; junction bases with no gene match: 8. This CDR3 has 15 amino acids. Germline V gene data show CDR1 as SGHVS and CDR2 as FQNEAQ. The CDR3 DNA sequence: TGTGCCAGCAGCTTCGGACAGGGAAGGGGGGAGACCCAGTACTTC. This gives the protein CASSFGQGRGETQYF.

This chain uses TRBV6-2 or TRBV6-3 with TRBJ2-4; D call uncertain. V shed 5 bases and J shed 0 bases, with 11 bases lying between them. The CDR3 runs 15 residues. From germline, CDR1 is MNHEY and CDR2 SVGEGT. The CDR3, as DNA: TGTGCCAGCAGTAACGCCGTCATAGCCAAAAACATTCAGTACTTC. Translated: CASSNAVIAKNIQYF.

This clonotype was picked up a small number of times. The V and J genes are TRBV4-2 and TRBJ2-5, with 7 bases matching TRBD2. Germline trimming cut 10 bases from V and 2 bases from J; bases unmatched to any gene: 7. CDR3 length equals 13 residues. Germline assignment: CDR1 LGHNA and CDR2 YNFKEQ. The CDR3 coding sequence is TGTGCCACTTCGACTAGCCCACAAGAGACCCAGTACTTC. Its protein product is CATSTSPQETQYF.

V gene TRBV10-3 combines with J gene TRBJ1-4, with TRBD1 as a possible D gene (5 bases). The CDR3 extends over 14 amino acids. V gave up 3 bases and J gave up 4 bases, with 9 bases separating them. Germline CDR1 reads ENHRY; CDR2 reads SYGVKD. CDR3 region: CAISEAGSNEKLFF. CDR3 DNA sequence: TGTGCCATCAGTGAAGCAGGGAGTAATGAAAAACTGTTTTTT.

This clonotype has ten or more counts. The chain carries TRBV19 and TRBJ2-6; the D gene could be TRBD1 or TRBD2 (5 bases each). The V and J ends lost 6 bases and 4 bases respectively, with 28 bases between them. This CDR3 is built from 20 residues. Germline V gene data show CDR1 as LNHDA and CDR2 as SQIVND (reference sequence). CDR3 coding DNA: TGTGCCAGTAGCCAAGCCCTGGTAGGGACGGGATCTTCGGGGGCCAACGTCCTGACTTTC. Translating it yields CASSQALVGTGSSGANVLTF. Together with reference TRBV19 and TRBJ2-6, the CDR3 gives the full variable domain: DGGITQSPKYLFRKEGQNVTLSCEQNLNHDAMYWYRQDPGQGLRLIYYSQIVNDFQKGDIAEGYSVSREKKESFPLTVTSAQKNPTAFYLCASSQALVGTGSSGANVLTFGAGSRLTVL.

The J gene is TRBJ1-1, the V gene TRBV12-3 or TRBV12-4; D may be TRBD1 (5 bases). Between the trimmed V and J ends, which lost 1 base and 4 bases, there was a span of 13 bases. The CDR3 runs 15 residues. This chain's CDR3 is CASSLGVMGTTEAFF. CDR3 sequence (DNA): TGTGCCAGCAGTTTAGGGGTAATGGGGACCACTGAAGCTTTCTTT.